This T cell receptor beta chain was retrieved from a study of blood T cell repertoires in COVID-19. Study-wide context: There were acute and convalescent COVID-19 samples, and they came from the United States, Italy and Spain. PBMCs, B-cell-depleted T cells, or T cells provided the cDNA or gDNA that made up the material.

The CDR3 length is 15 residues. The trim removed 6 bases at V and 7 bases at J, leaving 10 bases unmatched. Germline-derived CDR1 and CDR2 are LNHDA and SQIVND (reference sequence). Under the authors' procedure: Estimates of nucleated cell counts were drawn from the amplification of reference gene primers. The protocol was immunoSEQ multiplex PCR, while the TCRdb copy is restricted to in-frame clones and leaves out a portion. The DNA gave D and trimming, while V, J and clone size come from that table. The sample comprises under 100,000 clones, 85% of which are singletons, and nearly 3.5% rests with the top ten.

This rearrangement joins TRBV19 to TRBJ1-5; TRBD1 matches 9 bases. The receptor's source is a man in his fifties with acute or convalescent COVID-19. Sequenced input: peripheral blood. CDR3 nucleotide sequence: TGTGCCAGTAGCTTCCGGGACAGGGTAAACCAGCCCCAGCATTTT. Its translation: CASSFRDRVNQPQHF.